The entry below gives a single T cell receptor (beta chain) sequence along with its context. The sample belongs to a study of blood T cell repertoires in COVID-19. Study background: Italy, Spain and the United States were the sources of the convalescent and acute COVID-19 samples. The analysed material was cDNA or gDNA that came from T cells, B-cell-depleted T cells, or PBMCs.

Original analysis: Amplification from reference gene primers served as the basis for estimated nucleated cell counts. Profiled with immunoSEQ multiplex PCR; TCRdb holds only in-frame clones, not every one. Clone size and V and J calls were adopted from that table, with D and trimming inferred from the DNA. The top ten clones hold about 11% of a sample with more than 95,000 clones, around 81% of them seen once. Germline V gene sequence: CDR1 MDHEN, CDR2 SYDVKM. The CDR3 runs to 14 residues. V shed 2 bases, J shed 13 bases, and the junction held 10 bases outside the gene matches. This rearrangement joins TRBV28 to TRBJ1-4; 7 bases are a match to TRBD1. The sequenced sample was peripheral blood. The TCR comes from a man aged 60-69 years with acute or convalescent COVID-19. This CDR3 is CASSLDRAQGGLFF. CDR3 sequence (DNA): TGTGCCAGCAGTTTAGACAGGGCTCAGGGGGGACTGTTTTTT.